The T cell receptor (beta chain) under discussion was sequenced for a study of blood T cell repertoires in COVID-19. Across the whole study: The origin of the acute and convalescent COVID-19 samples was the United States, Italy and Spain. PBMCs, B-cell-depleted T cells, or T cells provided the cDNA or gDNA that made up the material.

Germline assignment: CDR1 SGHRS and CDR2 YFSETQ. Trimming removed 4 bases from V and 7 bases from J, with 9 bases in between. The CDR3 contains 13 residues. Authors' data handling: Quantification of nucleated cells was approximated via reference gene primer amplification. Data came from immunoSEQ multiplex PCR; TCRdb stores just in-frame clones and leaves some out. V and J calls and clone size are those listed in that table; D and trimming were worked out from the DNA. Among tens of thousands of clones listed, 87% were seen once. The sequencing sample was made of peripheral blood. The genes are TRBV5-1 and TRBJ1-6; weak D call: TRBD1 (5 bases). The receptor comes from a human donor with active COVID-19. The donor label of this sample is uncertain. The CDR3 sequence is CASSNGQNSPLHF. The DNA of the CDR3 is TGCGCCAGCAGCAACGGACAAAATTCACCCCTCCACTTT.